This TCR beta chain was sequenced for a study of shared clonotypes between healthy human individuals. General observations from the study: Only a few donors were included, so the genetic and exposure-history diversity represented was limited. Naive subsets generally had larger estimated richness than memory subsets.

CD8 cells regarded as naive lacked CD45RO, were positively chosen for CCR7, and omitted terminally differentiated effector memory CD45RA+ cells. Donors were Caucasian adults residing in Nashville, Tennessee, USA. As regards this clone: Its antigen is undetermined.

Germline CDR1 is LNHDA and CDR2 is SQIVND (reference sequence). The CDR3 is 12 residues long. The V end lost 8 bases, the J end lost 1 base, and 7 bases lay between the germline ends. Repertoires were generated with immunoSEQ multiplex PCR, while TCRdb's copy carries only in-frame clones and drops some. The sample lists about 820,000 clones, almost 95% occurring once. The chain employs TRBV19 and TRBJ2-3, with D hard to call. Source material: naive CD8+ T cells sorted from blood. The source is a man aged 25-40 years in good health. DNA of the CDR3: TGTGCCAGTGCCGCCGGCACAGATACGCAGTATTTT. Amino acid sequence: CASAAGTDTQYF.